The clone carrying this TCR beta chain was recorded once. This sample stems from a study of control samples from healthy donors and cancer patients. Trimming took 0 bases from V and 2 from J, leaving 13 bases between them. Germline loops: CDR1 SGHRS, CDR2 YFSETQ. The CDR3 extends over 16 amino acids. The table came from immunoSEQ multiplex PCR; TCRdb's copy has only in-frame clones and leaves some out. The sample contains approximately 100,000 clones, 85% to 90% of which appear only once. The source is a man between 25 and 39 years old in good health. The V call is TRBV5-1, the J call TRBJ2-3; no definite D call. Sample: blood. As DNA, the CDR3 is TGCGCCAGCAGCTTGGCGGGCCGACCATTCACAGATACGCAGTATTTT. The encoded protein is CASSLAGRPFTDTQYF.